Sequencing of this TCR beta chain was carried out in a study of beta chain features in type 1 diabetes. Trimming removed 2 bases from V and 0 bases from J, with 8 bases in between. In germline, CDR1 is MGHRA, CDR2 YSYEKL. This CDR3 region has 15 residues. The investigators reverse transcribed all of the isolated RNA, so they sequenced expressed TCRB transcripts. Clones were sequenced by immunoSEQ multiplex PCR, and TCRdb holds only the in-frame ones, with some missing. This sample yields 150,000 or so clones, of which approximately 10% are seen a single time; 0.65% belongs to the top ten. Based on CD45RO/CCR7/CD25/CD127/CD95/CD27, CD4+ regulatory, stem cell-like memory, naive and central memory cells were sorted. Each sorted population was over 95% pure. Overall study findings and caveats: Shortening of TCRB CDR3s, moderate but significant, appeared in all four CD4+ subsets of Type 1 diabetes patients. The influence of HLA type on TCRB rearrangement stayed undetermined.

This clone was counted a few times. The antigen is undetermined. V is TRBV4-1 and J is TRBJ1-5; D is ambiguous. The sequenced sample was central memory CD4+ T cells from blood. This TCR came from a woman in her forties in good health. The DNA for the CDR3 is TGCGCCAGCAGCCAATATCAGTTTAGCAATCAGCCCCAGCATTTT. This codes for CASSQYQFSNQPQHF.